This T cell receptor (beta chain) stems from a study of OX40 agonist ivuxolimab in advanced cancers. The overall study: The study enrolled dose-escalation patients with hepatocellular carcinoma, melanoma, renal cell or head and neck cancer. Study results and caveats: Averaged across samples, CD8+ T cells carried more expanded clones than CD4+ did.

People who had autoimmune disease history or systemic immunosuppression were excluded. On cycle 4 day 1 and cycle 7 day 1, as well as at baseline, blood was sampled. As concerns this clone: Its antigen is undetermined.

The table came from immunoSEQ multiplex PCR; TCRdb's copy has only in-frame clones and leaves some out. The sample has more than 70,000 clones; around four fifths are singletons. Germline V CDR1 and CDR2: ENHRY, SYGVKD. With 0 bases clipped from V and 11 bases from J, the junction kept 7 bases outside the gene matches. This CDR3 is built from 16 residues. The sequence derives from an adult with an advanced solid tumor such as melanoma, head and neck, liver or kidney cancer. J is TRBJ1-6 and V is TRBV10-3; 10 bases fit TRBD1. The sequencing here drew on CD4+ or CD8+ T cells sorted from blood, taken in a trial of the OX40 agonist ivuxolimab. This CDR3 is CAISESGTGAFAPLHF. CDR3 sequence (DNA): TGTGCCATCAGTGAGTCTGGGACAGGGGCTTTTGCACCCCTCCACTTT.